The 29 T cell receptor beta chains presented below share a single source sample, sequenced in a study of T cells in Graves' hyperthyroidism and ophthalmopathy. TCR beta CDR3 regions were amplified from RNA transcripts. When the TCR CDR3 underwent first-round RT-PCR, the HTBI primer set was used. One entry per CDR3 protein, called by TCRdb with MiXCR from the multiplex PCR reads. This sample has 500,000 or so distinct CDR3 sequences, with roughly 17% found just once. The sequencing sample was made of blood. The receptors derive from a woman aged 18-35 years with Graves' ophthalmopathy.

CDR3 loop: CSVGREYEQYF. The CDR3, as DNA: TGCAGCGTTGGTCGGGAGTACGAGCAGTACTTC. This chain uses TRBV29-1 with TRBJ2-7; a possible D gene is TRBD2 (6 bases). Germline CDR1 reads SQVTM; CDR2 reads ANQGSEA. V lost 4 bases, J lost 4 bases, and 8 bases lay in between. The CDR3 covers 11 residues.

This clonotype has at least ten counts. CDR3 nucleotide sequence: TGTGCCAGCTCACCACCAACGGAAGGCTCCTACAATGAGCAGTTCTTC. It yields the protein CASSPPTEGSYNEQFF. This chain connects TRBV18 to TRBJ2-1; no firm D call. There are 16 residues in the CDR3. V was trimmed by 0 bases and J by 0 bases, leaving 9 bases between them. Germline CDR1 is KGHSH and CDR2 is LQKENI.

This clonotype was seen at least ten times. V is TRBV4-1 and J is TRBJ2-1; TRBD1 or TRBD2 may be the D gene (5 bases each). Germline CDR1 reads MGHRA; CDR2 reads YSYEKL. This CDR3 contains 16 residues. The germline V and J ends were trimmed by 4 bases and 8 bases, with 21 bases remaining between them. The CDR3 nucleotides are TGCGCCAGCAGCCCCAACTGGCAGGGAGAGCGATATGAGCAGTTCTTC. Translation gives CASSPNWQGERYEQFF.

There are many counts of this clonotype. The gene calls are TRBV7-2 and TRBJ1-2; TRBD1 matches 8 bases. The CDR3 contains 14 residues. Per germline, CDR1 SGHTA and CDR2 FQGNSA. Germline trimming cut 5 bases from V and 8 bases from J; bases unmatched to any gene: 10. This CDR3 reads CASSLRRTGKGYTF. The CDR3 bases are TGTGCCAGCAGCCTACGGCGGACAGGGAAGGGCTACACCTTC.

V gene TRBV20-1 combines with J gene TRBJ2-5, with D possibly being TRBD2 (8 bases). Looked up from germline, CDR1 is DFQATT and CDR2 is SNEGSKA (reference sequence). V lost 4 bases to trimming and J lost 4 bases, with 19 bases between them. This CDR3 region has 15 residues. This chain's CDR3 is CSAILAGAGGETQYF. The CDR3 bases are TGCAGTGCTATCCTAGCGGGTGCAGGGGGAGAGACCCAGTACTTC.

This chain joins TRBV13 and TRBJ1-2, with 7 bases identical to TRBD1. Germline-derived CDR1 and CDR2 are PRHDT and FYEKMQ (reference sequence). This CDR3 is 15 amino acids long. V dropped 0 bases and J dropped 5; count of bases not matched to a gene: 6. This CDR3 is CASSLGGQLLYGYTF. The CDR3 bases are TGTGCCAGCAGCTTAGGGGGACAGCTGTTGTATGGCTACACCTTC.

In this sample, this clonotype turned up many times. This chain links TRBV11-2 with TRBJ2-5, with no clear D. The CDR3 contains 13 residues. The germline V and J ends were trimmed by 1 base and 1 base, with 4 bases remaining between them. Germline loops: CDR1 SGHAT, CDR2 FQNNGV. The CDR3 region is CASSLVAQETQYF. The DNA of the CDR3 is TGTGCCAGCAGCTTAGTAGCCCAAGAGACCCAGTACTTC.

This clonotype was recorded a few times. The gene calls are TRBV18 and TRBJ1-3; D ambiguous. The germline CDR1 and CDR2 sequences are KGHSH and LQKENI. V was shortened by 5 bases and J by 7 bases, with 9 bases between the two germline ends. The CDR3 contains 12 residues. CDR3 amino acids: CASSESGNTIYF. The CDR3 bases are TGTGCCAGCTCAGAATCCGGGAACACCATATATTTT.

This clonotype was seen at least ten times. The chain joins TRBV30 to TRBJ2-7; 12 positions agree with TRBD2. The junction had 3 bases not matched to a gene; V was cut back by 0 bases and J by 6 bases. Germline V CDR1 and CDR2: GTSNPN, SVGIG (reference sequence). The CDR3 spans 14 residues. The DNA for the CDR3 is TGTGCCTGGAGTGTAACTAGCGGGAGGTCCGAGCAGTACTTC. Amino acid sequence: CAWSVTSGRSEQYF.

This clonotype was seen at least ten times. The rearrangement uses TRBV9 and TRBJ2-1; D may match TRBD1 or TRBD2 (5 bases each). The V gene's germline CDR1 is SGDLS and CDR2 YYNGEE. The CDR3 runs to 16 residues. The V end lost 4 bases, the J end lost 9 bases, and 23 bases lay between the germline ends. CDR3 sequence reads: CASSPIPGSGWGEQFF. DNA for the CDR3: TGTGCCAGCAGCCCGATCCCAGGGAGTGGGTGGGGTGAGCAGTTCTTC.

A word on this clonotype: With a much larger clone just one base away, this may be a read error. CDR3 coding DNA: TGCAGTGCTAGGGGGAGGTACAACTCCTACGAGCAGTACTTC. Translation gives CSARGRYNSYEQYF. V is TRBV20-1 and J is TRBJ2-7; the D gene is possibly TRBD2 (6 bases). Germline CDR1 and CDR2: DFQATT and SNEGSKA (reference sequence). V lost 3 bases to trimming and J lost 0 bases, with 12 bases between them. This CDR3 region has 14 residues.

The chain employs TRBV18 and TRBJ2-1; TRBD1 or TRBD2 may be the D gene (5 bases each). There are 14 residues in the CDR3. Trimming removed 1 base from V and 8 bases from J, with 12 bases in between. Germline V gene sequence: CDR1 KGHSH, CDR2 LQKENI. CDR3 bases: TGTGCCAGCTCACCACTATCGGGGCTGGATGAGCAGTTCTTC. This encodes CASSPLSGLDEQFF. Full variable domain (remainder filled in from reference TRBV18 and TRBJ2-1): NAGVMQNPRHLVRRRGQEARLRCSPMKGHSHVYWYRQLPEEGLKFMVYLQKENIIDESGMPKERFSAEFPKEGPSILRIQQVVRGDSAAYFCASSPLSGLDEQFFGPGTRLTVL.

The CDR3: CASSQYLIPYEQYF. In nucleotides, the CDR3 is TGTGCCAGCAGTCAATACCTTATTCCCTACGAGCAGTACTTC. The chain joins TRBV12-3 or TRBV12-4 to TRBJ2-7; D remains unclear. The CDR3 extends over 14 amino acids. Trimming cost V 5 bases and J 2 bases, with 13 bases left between them.

This clonotype showed up many times. CDR3 protein: CASSSLNRGRNTEAFF. The CDR3 DNA sequence: TGTGCCAGCAGCTCATTGAACAGGGGGCGCAACACTGAAGCTTTCTTT. This chain uses TRBV7-2 with TRBJ1-1; 9 positions agree with TRBD1. Germline CDR1 and CDR2: SGHTA and FQGNSA. V lost 4 bases, J lost 2 bases, and 8 bases stayed unmatched. The CDR3 consists of 16 residues.

This clonotype was picked up many times. CDR3 bases: TGTGCCAGCAGTTTGCTCCTTGAAGACGGCTACACCTTC. Its translation: CASSLLLEDGYTF. This chain uses TRBV28 with TRBJ1-2, with D unclear. This CDR3 region has 13 residues. Trimming left V 3 bases short and J 8 bases short, with 13 bases between. Germline CDR1 and CDR2: MDHEN and SYDVKM.

In this sample, this clonotype turned up many times. V usage is TRBV2 and J usage is TRBJ2-3; D is perhaps TRBD1 (6 bases). Trimming stripped 4 bases from V and 0 bases from J, with 8 bases between. The CDR3 is 14 amino acids. Germline V CDR1 and CDR2: SNHLY, FYNNEI. The CDR3 reads CASSAQGSTDTQYF. The CDR3 DNA sequence: TGTGCCAGCAGTGCACAGGGTAGCACAGATACGCAGTATTTT.

Concerning this clonotype itself: A read error may be the cause here, since a much bigger clone is one base away. J is TRBJ2-1 and V is TRBV10-3; D is unresolved. Germline lookup yields CDR1 ENHRY and CDR2 SYGVKD. The ends were cut back, 3 bases at V and 10 bases at J, with 7 bases in the middle. This CDR3 contains 11 residues. The CDR3, as DNA: TGTGCCATCAGTGAACGCGACGAGCAGTTCTTC. Translation gives CAISERDEQFF.

This clonotype was recorded many times. The genes are TRBV6-1 and TRBJ2-1, with 7 bases lining up with TRBD2. After removal of 2 bases from V and 10 bases from J, the junction contained 8 bases not matched to a gene. This CDR3 comprises 14 residues. Germline CDR1 MNHNS, CDR2 SASEGT. The CDR3 sequence: CASSEWTRRLEQFF. Written as DNA, the CDR3 is TGTGCCAGCAGTGAATGGACTAGACGGTTGGAGCAGTTCTTC.

This clonotype was found many times. The chain uses TRBV3-1 and TRBJ1-3; D is possibly TRBD1 (5 bases). Trimming left V 4 bases short and J 2 bases short, with 12 bases between. The CDR3 runs to 15 residues. Germline V gene data show CDR1 as LGHDT and CDR2 as YNNKEL (reference sequence). The CDR3 region has the DNA TGTGCCAGCAGCCGCGGAGAGGGGACTGGAAACACCATATATTTT. Protein product: CASSRGEGTGNTIYF.

This clonotype was recorded at least ten times. The chain couples TRBV5-1 to TRBJ2-7, with a weak D call TRBD2 (5 bases). This CDR3 has 15 amino acids. The germline gives CDR1 SGHRS, CDR2 YFSETQ. Trimming stripped 4 bases from V and 0 bases from J, with 14 bases between. The CDR3 coding sequence is TGCGCCAGCAGCCCCGATGCGGGCCGCTCCTACGAGCAGTACTTC. Residues: CASSPDAGRSYEQYF.

This clonotype was detected ten times or more. This chain uses TRBV15 with TRBJ2-5; a possible D gene is TRBD1 (7 bases). This CDR3 spans 18 amino acids. The V gene lost 0 bases and the J gene lost 0 bases, with 17 bases spanning the gap. Germline lookup yields CDR1 LNHNV and CDR2 YYDKDF (reference sequence). DNA for the CDR3: TGTGCCACCAGCAGAGATATGGCGGGACAGTCCTACCAAGAGACCCAGTACTTC. This codes for CATSRDMAGQSYQETQYF.

This clonotype was seen a single time. The junction differs from germline at one of its ends, possibly a read error. The gene calls are TRBV29-1 and TRBJ2-5; 7 nucleotides line up with TRBD2. Germline CDR1 reads SQVTM; CDR2 reads ANQGSEA. The CDR3 contains 11 residues. CDR3 protein: CSVALGGADHF. In nucleotides, the CDR3 is TGCAGCGTTGCTTTGGGAGGGGCCGACCACTTC.

This clonotype was observed many times. The chain joins TRBV15 to TRBJ2-5; 8 positions match TRBD1. CDR3 size: 16 residues. Germline values: CDR1 LNHNV, CDR2 YYDKDF (reference sequence). Losses at the gene ends were 1 base for V and 1 base for J; bases not matched to a gene: 5. Here the CDR3 reads CATSRGGQGFQETQYF. For the CDR3, the DNA is TGTGCCACCAGCAGAGGAGGACAGGGCTTCCAAGAGACCCAGTACTTC.

This clonotype was counted between two and nine times. The rearrangement joins TRBV27 to TRBJ1-1, with D possibly matching TRBD1 (5 bases). V gave up 8 bases and J gave up 0 bases, with 19 bases separating them. This CDR3 has 16 amino acids. Looked up from germline, CDR1 is MNHEY and CDR2 is SMNVEV (reference sequence). CDR3 protein: CASGLTRGAMNTEAFF. The CDR3 bases are TGTGCCAGCGGATTGACTAGGGGAGCGATGAACACTGAAGCTTTCTTT.

This clonotype was picked up a small number of times. The chain links TRBV27 to TRBJ1-1; no clear D. From germline, CDR1 is MNHEY and CDR2 SMNVEV (reference sequence). There are 14 residues in the CDR3. The V end lost 5 bases, the J end lost 4 bases, and 14 bases lay between the germline ends. The CDR3 DNA sequence: TGTGCCAGCAGTCACATCGGAAGTCGCACTGAAGCTTTCTTT. This codes for CASSHIGSRTEAFF.

The chain is built from TRBV28 and TRBJ2-1, with a weak D call TRBD1 (6 bases). This CDR3 has 16 amino acids. V lost 7 bases and J lost 2, with 18 bases in between. Germline CDR1 MDHEN, CDR2 SYDVKM. CDR3 loop: CASIHAGQTTYNEQFF. In nucleotides, the CDR3 is TGTGCCAGCATCCACGCAGGACAGACAACCTACAATGAGCAGTTCTTC.

This clonotype was seen repeatedly, ten times or more. This rearrangement joins TRBV30 to TRBJ1-1; D not resolved. The V end lost 4 bases, the J end lost 0 bases, and 9 bases lay between the germline ends. The V gene's germline CDR1 is GTSNPN and CDR2 SVGIG (reference sequence). The CDR3 spans 13 residues. The CDR3 DNA follows: TGTGCCTGGAATAAGGGTCTGAACACTGAAGCTTTCTTT. Its translation is CAWNKGLNTEAFF.

A few counts support this clonotype. The J gene is TRBJ2-6, the V gene TRBV20-1; D not resolved. CDR3 size: 12 residues. Germline CDR1 DFQATT, CDR2 SNEGSKA (reference sequence). V was pared by 0 bases and J by 4 bases, with 1 base between. The CDR3 loop reads CSAREGANVLTF. CDR3 sequence (DNA): TGCAGTGCTAGAGAAGGGGCCAACGTCCTGACTTTC.

This chain joins TRBV30 and TRBJ1-1; 7 bases line up with TRBD1. J gave up 5 bases and V 2 bases, and 5 bases lay outside the gene matches. CDR3 length: 13 amino acids. Germline V lookup: CDR1 GTSNPN, CDR2 SVGIG (reference sequence). CDR3 sequence: CAWSPGGVTEAFF. DNA for the CDR3: TGTGCCTGGAGTCCAGGGGGGGTTACTGAAGCTTTCTTT.